These 19 T cell receptor beta chains share one sample of origin, sequenced in a study of PD-L1 blockade in urothelial cancer. Sequencing used immunoSEQ multiplex PCR; TCRdb keeps in-frame clones, though not all of them. Among 90,000 to 130,000 clones listed, approximately 90% were seen once. As to time point: peripheral blood 6 weeks after treatment start. Material: PBMCs, obtained around atezolizumab (anti-PD-L1) treatment. Every receptor here comes from a man in his 60s with urothelial cancer.

The chain joins TRBV12-5 to TRBJ1-1, with a possible D match to TRBD1 (6 bases). CDR3 length: 14 residues. V was pared by 5 bases and J by 3 bases, with 13 bases between. Germline CDR1 is LGHNT and CDR2 is FRNRAP. This CDR3 reads CASGITGSHTEAFF. CDR3 in DNA: TGTGCTAGTGGTATAACAGGGTCTCACACTGAAGCTTTCTTT.

This chain links TRBV27 with TRBJ1-1; the D gene is possibly TRBD1 (6 bases). The CDR3 runs to 13 residues. Germline CDR1 and CDR2: MNHEY and SMNVEV (reference sequence). V shed 5 bases and J shed 1 base, with 8 bases lying between them. The CDR3 reads CASSATGNTEAFF. In nucleotides, the CDR3 is TGTGCCAGCAGTGCGACAGGGAACACTGAAGCTTTCTTT.

This rearrangement joins TRBV27 to TRBJ2-5; TRBD1 might be the D (5 bases). The germline V gene encodes CDR1 MNHEY and CDR2 SMNVEV (reference sequence). CDR3 length equals 16 residues. Trimming pared 6 bases from V and 6 bases from J, leaving 23 bases between. The CDR3 DNA is TGTGCCAGCAGACGAGACCCGGCCCAGGGATTTCAGACCCAGTACTTC. Its translation is CASRRDPAQGFQTQYF.

The genes are TRBV19 and TRBJ1-1; TRBD1 agrees at 10 bases. The CDR3 sequence is 15 residues long. Per germline, CDR1 LNHDA and CDR2 SQIVND (reference sequence). The V and J ends lost 3 bases and 5 bases, in that order; junction bases with no gene match: 6. CDR3 region: CASSIGTGVGTEAFF. The CDR3 bases are TGTGCCAGTAGTATCGGGACAGGGGTCGGGACTGAAGCTTTCTTT.

The chain is built from TRBV21-1 and TRBJ1-1. TRBV21-1 constitutes a pseudogene. CDR3 size: 13 residues. CDR3 coding DNA: TGTGCCAGCAGCAACGCGTTGGACACTGAAGCTTTCTTT. Its translation: CASSNALDTEAFF.

J is TRBJ1-3 and V is TRBV30; the D is unclear. Germline V gene data show CDR1 as GTSNPN and CDR2 as SVGIG (reference sequence). This CDR3 comprises 14 residues. Trimming removed 3 bases from V and 0 bases from J, with 9 bases in between. Here the CDR3 DNA reads TGTGCCTGGAGGGCAGGCCTCTCTGGAAACACCATATATTTT. This sequence encodes CAWRAGLSGNTIYF.

The rearrangement joins TRBV7-2 to TRBJ2-3; perhaps TRBD2 as D (6 bases). Germline assignment: CDR1 SGHTA and CDR2 FQGNSA. The CDR3 consists of 16 residues. V lost 4 bases to trimming and J lost 8 bases, with 22 bases between them. The chain's CDR3 is CASSSKTRAGIVTQYF. As DNA, the CDR3 is TGTGCCAGCAGCTCGAAAACTAGGGCGGGGATAGTTACGCAGTATTTT.

This chain links TRBV7-2 with TRBJ2-5; 7 bases are shared with TRBD2. Germline CDR1 and CDR2: SGHTA and FQGNSA. V lost 1 base, J lost 4 bases, and 9 bases stayed unmatched. This CDR3 has 16 residues. CDR3 sequence: CASSLGGSTFGETQYF. Written as DNA, the CDR3 is TGTGCCAGCAGCTTAGGCGGGAGTACTTTCGGAGAGACCCAGTACTTC.

The chain joins TRBV28 to TRBJ1-5; weak D call: TRBD1 (5 bases). The CDR3 runs 16 residues. The V gene's germline CDR1 is MDHEN and CDR2 SYDVKM. Trimming cost V 3 bases and J 0 bases, with 12 bases left between them. The CDR3 DNA sequence: TGTGCCAGCAGTTTCTATCGGGGGGGTAGCAATCAGCCCCAGCATTTT. Protein product: CASSFYRGGSNQPQHF. The full variable domain, with the rest looked up from reference TRBV28 and TRBJ1-5, is DVKVTQSSRYLVKRTGEKVFLECVQDMDHENMFWYRQDPGLGLRLIYFSYDVKMKEKGDIPEGYSVSREKKERFSLILESASTNQTSMYLCASSFYRGGSNQPQHFGDGTRLSIL.

This clone was picked up a small number of times. The J gene is TRBJ1-1, the V gene TRBV9; D remains unclear. CDR3 length equals 15 residues. The V end lost 4 bases, the J end lost 1 base, and 14 bases lay between the germline ends. CDR1 SGDLS and CDR2 YYNGEE come from the germline V gene. The CDR3 protein is CASSKTGERNTEAFF. The CDR3 coding sequence is TGTGCCAGCAGCAAGACCGGGGAGAGGAACACTGAAGCTTTCTTT.

The chain has TRBV4-3 and TRBJ2-7, with TRBD2 matching 11 bases. Germline-derived CDR1 and CDR2 are LGHNA and YSLEER. Trimming took 0 bases from V and 3 from J; bases not matched to a gene: 7. The CDR3 extends over 17 amino acids. For the CDR3, the DNA is TGCGCCAGCAGCCAAGAGGGTAGCGGGGGGGCCGTCTACGAGCAGTACTTC. Its protein product is CASSQEGSGGAVYEQYF.

V and J are TRBV4-2 and TRBJ1-2; D is uncertain. This CDR3 spans 16 amino acids. Germline V gene data show CDR1 as LGHNA and CDR2 as YNFKEQ. Trimming took 5 bases from V and 0 from J, leaving 16 bases between them. The CDR3 region has the DNA TGTGCCAGCAGCTTGCGGGCAGGCAGCGCTAACTATGGCTACACCTTC. This sequence encodes CASSLRAGSANYGYTF.

The chain links TRBV20-1 to TRBJ2-3, with D uncertain. V shed 6 bases and J shed 6 bases, with 10 bases lying between them. The CDR3 loop spans 11 amino acids. In germline, CDR1 is DFQATT, CDR2 SNEGSKA (reference sequence). The CDR3 sequence is CSAANPDTQYF. DNA of the CDR3: TGCAGTGCCGCTAATCCGGATACGCAGTATTTT.

V usage is TRBV29-1 and J usage is TRBJ2-3; D may be TRBD1 (5 bases). This CDR3 has 11 residues. From germline, CDR1 is SQVTM and CDR2 ANQGSEA. V dropped 7 bases and J dropped 5 bases, with 10 bases sitting between them. The CDR3 DNA is TGCAGCGCCAGGGTGGGAGATACGCAGTATTTT. Its translation is CSARVGDTQYF.

The rearrangement joins TRBV5-6 to TRBJ2-7, with TRBD1 matching over 9 bases. The germline CDR1 and CDR2 sequences are SGHDT and YYEEEE. The CDR3 loop spans 15 amino acids. V gave up 4 bases and J gave up 1 base; unmatched junction bases: 6. The CDR3 region is CASSPWTGESYEQYF. The CDR3 DNA reads as TGTGCCAGCAGCCCGTGGACAGGGGAGTCCTACGAGCAGTACTTC.

This clone showed up just a few times. The chain couples TRBV2 to TRBJ1-1, with 8 bases lining up with TRBD1. The germline CDR1 and CDR2 sequences are SNHLY and FYNNEI. The trim removed 6 bases at V and 5 bases at J, leaving 8 bases unmatched. This CDR3 is built from 14 residues. CDR3 sequence (DNA): TGTGCCAGCAGGGGAGGCAGGGGGCCTACTGAAGCTTTCTTT. Its protein is CASRGGRGPTEAFF.

The gene calls are TRBV19 and TRBJ1-5, with 10 nucleotides matching TRBD1. This CDR3 region has 17 residues. Germline V lookup: CDR1 LNHDA, CDR2 SQIVND (reference sequence). V trimming: 5 bases; J trimming: 1 base; junction bases outside the gene matches: 8. In DNA, the CDR3 is TGTGCCAGTAGTTTCCCGGGACAGGGGTACAGCAATCAGCCCCAGCATTTT. It specifies CASSFPGQGYSNQPQHF. Full variable domain (outside the CDR3, taken from reference TRBV19 and TRBJ1-5): DGGITQSPKYLFRKEGQNVTLSCEQNLNHDAMYWYRQDPGQGLRLIYYSQIVNDFQKGDIAEGYSVSREKKESFPLTVTSAQKNPTAFYLCASSFPGQGYSNQPQHFGDGTRLSIL.

V is TRBV18 and J is TRBJ2-5; D uncertain. The CDR3 is made up of 13 amino acids. Trimming shortened V by 5 bases and J by 3 bases, and 10 bases separated the two germline ends. Germline assignment: CDR1 KGHSH and CDR2 LQKENI. CDR3 nucleotides: TGTGCCAGCTCAGTACAACGGGAAGAGACCCAGTACTTC. This translates into CASSVQREETQYF.

Note on this clone: Other nucleotide sequences in the sample specify the same CDR3. The rearrangement links TRBV19 to TRBJ2-3; the match to TRBD1 covers 9 bases. This CDR3 has 14 residues. Trimming cost V 4 bases and J 1 base; bases outside gene matches: 0. Per germline, CDR1 LNHDA and CDR2 SQIVND (reference sequence). CDR3 DNA: TGTGCCAGTAGTAGGGACAGGGGCACAGATACGCAGTATTTT. Protein: CASSRDRGTDTQYF.